These T cell receptor beta chains were read from a single sample in a study of blood T cell repertoires in COVID-19. Profiled with immunoSEQ multiplex PCR; TCRdb holds only in-frame clones, not every one. The sample shows 95,000 to 110,000 clones, about 88% of them seen only once. Sequenced: peripheral blood. The receptors derive from a human donor in a cohort sampled during active COVID-19. Each CDR3 is given without its conserved first and last residue. Clone sizes are given selectively: once, few, many, or a class where the clone is expanded.

j_call: TRBJ2-5
v_call: TRBV5-5
clone_size: .
cdr3_aa: ASTRRYQETQY

j_call: TRBJ1-1
v_call: TRBV4-1
clone_size: .
cdr3_aa: ASSQDGQDRVAF

j_call: TRBJ1-2
v_call: TRBV28
clone_size: once
cdr3_aa: ASSSWGRWHGYT

j_call: TRBJ1-2
v_call: TRBV28
clone_size: once
cdr3_aa: ASSLVIGQGGNNYGYT

j_call: TRBJ2-3
v_call: TRBV5-4
clone_size: .
cdr3_aa: ASSPGGRAKSTDTQY

j_call: TRBJ2-5
v_call: TRBV7-8
clone_size: .
cdr3_aa: ASSGDRGGKTQY

j_call: TRBJ1-1
v_call: TRBV28
clone_size: .
cdr3_aa: ASSLGARYTEAF

j_call: TRBJ2-7
v_call: TRBV4-1
clone_size: .
cdr3_aa: ASSQGRGGFYEQY

j_call: TRBJ2-3
v_call: TRBV3-1/TRBV3-2
clone_size: .
cdr3_aa: ASSQVPYWGLASTDTQY

j_call: TRBJ2-2
v_call: TRBV5-1
clone_size: once
cdr3_aa: ASSLVLDTGELF

j_call: TRBJ2-7
v_call: TRBV27
clone_size: .
cdr3_aa: ASSSTSGMVLGPVDEQY

j_call: TRBJ1-2
v_call: TRBV28
clone_size: .
cdr3_aa: ASSLSGWESDYGYT

j_call: TRBJ2-3
v_call: TRBV5-1
clone_size: .
cdr3_aa: ASSLEGGTSDTQY

j_call: TRBJ1-1
v_call: TRBV10-3
clone_size: .
cdr3_aa: ATARTAENTEAF

j_call: TRBJ2-7
v_call: TRBV14
clone_size: .
cdr3_aa: ASSQPTSGRAYEQY

j_call: TRBJ2-3
v_call: TRBV25-1
clone_size: .
cdr3_aa: ASSDPSTGDTQY

j_call: TRBJ1-4
v_call: TRBV2
clone_size: once
cdr3_aa: ASSMYTGAEEKLF

j_call: TRBJ2-2
v_call: TRBV27
clone_size: .
cdr3_aa: ASSLGPDRGLTGELF

j_call: TRBJ1-1
v_call: TRBV3-1/TRBV3-2
clone_size: few
cdr3_aa: ASSLTGAEAF

j_call: TRBJ2-7
v_call: TRBV6-1
clone_size: once
cdr3_aa: ASSEGQGVSYEQY

j_call: TRBJ2-5
v_call: TRBV7-9
clone_size: once
cdr3_aa: ASSLRQGGWETQY

j_call: TRBJ1-1
v_call: TRBV25-1
clone_size: .
cdr3_aa: ASSERGSGTEAF

j_call: TRBJ2-6
v_call: TRBV7-3
clone_size: once
cdr3_aa: ASSSGAGANVLT

j_call: TRBJ1-5
v_call: TRBV19
clone_size: .
cdr3_aa: ASSYTEYSNQPQH

j_call: TRBJ2-7
v_call: TRBV5-1
clone_size: .
cdr3_aa: ASRPPRGSYEQY

j_call: TRBJ1-1
v_call: TRBV2
clone_size: .
cdr3_aa: ARGTLWTEAF

j_call: TRBJ2-4
v_call: TRBV4-1
clone_size: .
cdr3_aa: ASSQDRPGVGSKNIQY

j_call: TRBJ2-1
v_call: TRBV20-1
clone_size: .
cdr3_aa: SAPLYEQF

j_call: TRBJ2-7
v_call: TRBV10-1
clone_size: .
cdr3_aa: ASSESTRQGYEQY

j_call: TRBJ1-2
v_call: TRBV7-8
clone_size: .
cdr3_aa: ASSLGTGSYGYT

j_call: TRBJ2-3
v_call: TRBV11-3
clone_size: .
cdr3_aa: ASSADGGFPDTQY

j_call: TRBJ2-6
v_call: TRBV19
clone_size: .
cdr3_aa: ASSIPRGAGANVLT

j_call: TRBJ1-3
v_call: TRBV7-9
clone_size: few
cdr3_aa: ASSSLVDVQSSSGNTIY